This T cell receptor beta chain derives from a study of blood T cell repertoires in COVID-19. This CDR3 comprises 13 residues. The germline CDR1 and CDR2 sequences are SGHRS and YFSETQ. Between the trimmed V and J ends, which lost 4 bases and 4 bases, there was a span of 11 bases. Produced via immunoSEQ multiplex PCR; TCRdb's table is partial and in-frame only. Among 250,000 to 350,000 clones listed, around four fifths were seen once. The clonotype comes from a woman aged 50 to 65 with active or convalescent COVID-19. Sequenced: peripheral blood. The V gene is TRBV5-1, the J gene TRBJ1-2, with D hard to call. CDR3 residues: CASSPVGAYGYTF. CDR3 nucleotides: TGCGCCAGCAGCCCGGTGGGCGCCTATGGCTACACCTTC.